This TCR beta chain came from a study of blood T cell repertoires in COVID-19. Only one count was recorded for this clone. Germline V gene lookup returns CDR1 LNHDA and CDR2 SQIVND (reference sequence). This CDR3 contains 14 residues. V gave up 8 bases and J gave up 1 base, with 9 bases separating them. Measured with immunoSEQ multiplex PCR; TCRdb has only the in-frame clones, and not every one. This table holds around 92,000 clones, roughly 88% found once. The sample taken for sequencing was peripheral blood. The chain combines TRBV19 with TRBJ2-6; tentatively, D is TRBD2 (5 bases). This sequence originates from a human donor in a cohort sampled during active COVID-19. CDR3: CASQRVSGANVLTF. DNA of the CDR3: TGTGCCAGTCAGAGGGTTTCTGGGGCCAACGTCCTGACTTTC.